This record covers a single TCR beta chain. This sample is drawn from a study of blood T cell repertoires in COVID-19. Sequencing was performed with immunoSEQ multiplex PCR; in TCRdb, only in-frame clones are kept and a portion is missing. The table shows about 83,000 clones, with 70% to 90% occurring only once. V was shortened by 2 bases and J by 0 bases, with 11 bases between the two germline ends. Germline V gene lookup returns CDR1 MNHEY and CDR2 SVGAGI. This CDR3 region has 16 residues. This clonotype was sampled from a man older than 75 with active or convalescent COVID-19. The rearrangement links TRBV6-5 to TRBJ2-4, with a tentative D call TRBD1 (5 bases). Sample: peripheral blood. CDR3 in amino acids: CASSYEAGLAKNIQYF. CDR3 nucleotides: TGTGCCAGCAGTTACGAGGCAGGGCTAGCCAAAAACATTCAGTACTTC.